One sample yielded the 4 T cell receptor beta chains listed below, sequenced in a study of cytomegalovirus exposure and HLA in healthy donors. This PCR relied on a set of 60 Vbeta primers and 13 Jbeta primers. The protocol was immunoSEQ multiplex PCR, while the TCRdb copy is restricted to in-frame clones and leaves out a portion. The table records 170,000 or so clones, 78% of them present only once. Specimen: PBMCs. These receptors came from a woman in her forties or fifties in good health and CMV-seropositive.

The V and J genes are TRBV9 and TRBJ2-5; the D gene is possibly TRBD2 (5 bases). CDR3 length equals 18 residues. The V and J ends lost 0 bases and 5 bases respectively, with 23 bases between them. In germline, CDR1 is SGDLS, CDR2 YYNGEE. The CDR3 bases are TGTGCCAGCAGCGTAGCTAGCCGGGCGCTCCCATCGGCCGAGACCCAGTACTTC. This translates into CASSVASRALPSAETQYF.

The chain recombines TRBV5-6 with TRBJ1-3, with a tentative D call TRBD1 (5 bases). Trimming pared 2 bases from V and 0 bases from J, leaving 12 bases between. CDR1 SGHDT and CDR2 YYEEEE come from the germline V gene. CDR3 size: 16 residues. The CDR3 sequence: CASSFYRGSSGNTIYF. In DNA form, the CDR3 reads TGTGCCAGCAGCTTTTATCGGGGGAGCTCTGGAAACACCATATATTTT.

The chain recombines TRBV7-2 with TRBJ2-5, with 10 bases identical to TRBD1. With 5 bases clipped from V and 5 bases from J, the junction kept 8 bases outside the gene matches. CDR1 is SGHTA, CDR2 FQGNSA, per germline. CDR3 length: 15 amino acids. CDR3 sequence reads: CASSMTGGDGETQYF. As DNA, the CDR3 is TGTGCCAGCAGCATGACAGGGGGCGATGGGGAGACCCAGTACTTC.

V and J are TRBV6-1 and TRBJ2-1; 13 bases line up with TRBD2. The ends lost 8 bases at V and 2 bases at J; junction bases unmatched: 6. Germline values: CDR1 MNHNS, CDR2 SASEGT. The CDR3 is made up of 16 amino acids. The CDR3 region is CASGGLAGVTYNEQFF. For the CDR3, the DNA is TGTGCCAGCGGTGGACTAGCGGGGGTGACCTACAATGAGCAGTTCTTC.